The present TCR beta chain was sequenced within a study of T cells in Graves' hyperthyroidism and ophthalmopathy (dated by TCRdb to about 2019). About the study as a whole: Peripheral blood was sampled at the time of initial diagnosis, prior to any treatment. To identify distinguishing TCR V-J signatures, a discovery cohort of roughly 100 patients was used, comprising fewer than 45 with Graves' ophthalmopathy and some 60 with stable Graves' hyperthyroidism. Prospective prediction of ophthalmopathy was tested in an independent validation cohort of approximately 19 hyperthyroidism patients and some 17 patients who later progressed to ophthalmopathy. The study also compared thyroid tissue and blood T-cell repertoires from roughly 6 Graves' hyperthyroidism patients. The 100 or so discovery patients were randomly divided into training and test sets at a 7:3 ratio. According to the paper, TCR Vbeta CDR3 sequencing was carried out on over 130 peripheral blood samples, which came from under 50 ophthalmopathy, some 73 hyperthyroidism and some 17 progressor patients. After blood sampling, hyperthyroidism patients were treated with methimazole at a starting dose of 30 mg daily, and ophthalmopathy patients were treated with high-dose intravenous methylprednisolone. Study-wide findings and limitations: In validation, progression to ophthalmopathy was predicted by the model with nearly 71% sensitivity and 72% to 85% specificity, a median of about 6 months before onset. Ophthalmopathy was separated from stable hyperthyroidism by a 13 V-J signature model, with 85% to 90% sensitivity and roughly 81% specificity obtained in cross-validation and 80%/75% obtained in testing. Blood samples also contained most of the expanded thyroid clonotypes (frequency above 0.001), which suggests that blood repertoires may reflect thyroid immune responses. Sample size was not statistically predetermined, and investigators were not blinded to group allocation.

Including cysteine and phenylalanine, the CDR3 has 13 amino acids. Of the read, only the CDR3 DNA is kept; its 39 bases are in frame from base 1. From the germline V gene (reference sequence), CDR1 is SEHNR and CDR2 is FQNEAQ. V lost 9 bases and J lost 1 base; the stretch between them is 13 bases long. The table lists this clonotype with many counts. This clone's antigen is unknown. Base qualities are not provided; no much larger clone lies one nucleotide away. A patient counted as having stable Graves' hyperthyroidism if no progression to ophthalmopathy occurred over 18 months of follow-up. The hyperthyroidism patients were between 18 and 65 years old and newly diagnosed, with a disease duration of less than 2 months. The study excluded patients with uncontrolled infections, other autoimmune diseases, pregnancy or lactation. Clinical symptoms, serum thyroxine and TRAb, thyroid ultrasound, and orbital computed tomography formed the basis for the diagnoses. PBMCs were isolated from more than 8 ml of fresh peripheral blood by Ficoll-Paque density gradient centrifugation. Trizol reagent was used to extract total RNA, and RNA quality was then checked on an Agilent 2100 Bioanalyzer.

The TCR beta CDR3 regions were amplified from RNA transcripts. A first-round RT-PCR of the TCR CDR3 used the HTBI primer set with the Qiagen OneStep RT-PCR kit. A second multiplex PCR round built the libraries, followed by size selection and purification. Sequencing of the libraries was done on an Illumina HiSeq2000 using paired-end 100 bp reads. The original pipeline was this. SOAPnuke was used to process the raw data, throwing out any read that contained adapters or uncalled bases, had a mean Phred below 15, or lacked an exact constant-primer or identifier match. High-quality paired reads were merged using COPE v1.2.5, and each unique nucleotide sequence was defined as a clonotype. MiTCR v1.1 was used to align clonotypes to the IMGT TRBV, TRBD and TRBJ reference segments. Analysis was restricted to V-J combinations with a frequency above 0.0001, which covered roughly 99% of repertoires. A TCS score was defined as the ratio of F50 (clonal expansion) to E x V (chaos), with BLOSUM62-based TCRdist applied between CDR3 peptides within each V-J. Welch's t-statistics and random forest reduced 500 to 650 V-J features to fewer than 15, which were used in a naive Bayes classifier (R e1071). TCRdb's own reprocessing of the public reads used fastp at Q25 and MiXCR and kept productive beta chains. Every CDR3 protein is listed once, alongside the most common genes and DNA of its rows. TCRdb's processing, not the study's, gives the V and J calls here. Counted in this sample were 350,000 to 400,000 distinct CDR3 sequences; about 19% of them appeared once. 3.7% of the sample is taken by the ten largest.

Sequenced input: blood. The V and J genes are TRBV7-9 and TRBJ2-7; matching of 5 bases hints at TRBD1 as the D gene. The sequence was collected from a woman aged 18 to 35 with Graves' hyperthyroidism. Here the CDR3 is given as CASGDSYSYEQYF. The nucleotide sequence reads TGTGCCAGTGGTGACAGCTATTCCTACGAGCAGTACTTC.